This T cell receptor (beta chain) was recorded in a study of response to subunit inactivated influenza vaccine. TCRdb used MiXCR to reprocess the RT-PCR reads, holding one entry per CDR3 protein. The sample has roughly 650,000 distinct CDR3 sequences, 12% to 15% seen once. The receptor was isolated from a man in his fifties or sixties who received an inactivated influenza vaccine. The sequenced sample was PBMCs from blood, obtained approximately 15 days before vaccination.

In DNA form, the CDR3 reads TGCAGTGCTAACTTACAGATTAGCACAGATACGCAGTATTTT. Its protein product is CSANLQISTDTQYF. V and J are TRBV20-1 and TRBJ2-3, with unresolved D. The CDR3 sequence is 14 residues long. The germline gives CDR1 DFQATT, CDR2 SNEGSKA (reference sequence). V gave up 4 bases and J gave up 0 bases, with 11 bases separating them.